These 31 T cell receptor beta chains originate from one sample sequenced in a study of cytomegalovirus exposure and HLA in healthy donors. PCR involved 60 Vbeta and 13 Jbeta primers. Produced via immunoSEQ multiplex PCR; TCRdb's table is partial and in-frame only. The listing records about 33,000 clones. What was sequenced was PBMCs. The source of these receptors is a woman aged 40 to 49 in good health and CMV-seropositive.

This chain links TRBV7-9 with TRBJ2-4; 10 positions agree with TRBD1. This CDR3 is 15 amino acids long. The germline CDR1 and CDR2 sequences are SEHNR and FQNEAQ (reference sequence). V lost 7 bases, J lost 8 bases, and 11 bases stayed unmatched. CDR3 region: CASTGQGDSADIQYF. DNA for the CDR3: TGTGCCAGCACAGGACAGGGGGACTCGGCAGACATTCAGTACTTC.

CDR3 coding DNA: TGTGCCAGCAGCTTGGCGGCAGGGGGGCCCTACGAGCAGTACTTC. Translated: CASSLAAGGPYEQYF. The V call is TRBV5-4, the J call TRBJ2-7; D is perhaps TRBD1 (7 bases). V was cut by 0 bases and J by 2 bases, with 12 bases left in between. The germline V gene encodes CDR1 SGHNT and CDR2 YYREEE (reference sequence). The length of the CDR3 is 15 residues.

The chain recombines TRBV4-2 with TRBJ1-1, with D maybe TRBD1 (5 bases). Trimming left V 0 bases short and J 4 bases short, with 12 bases between. The CDR3 is made up of 15 amino acids. Germline V gene data show CDR1 as LGHNA and CDR2 as YNFKEQ. CDR3 nucleotides: TGTGCCAGCAGCCAAGATGGGGCCAGGTCCACTGAAGCTTTCTTT. This sequence encodes CASSQDGARSTEAFF.

The V gene is TRBV7-9, the J gene TRBJ1-3, with 10 bases lining up with TRBD1. J gave up 0 bases and V 4 bases, and 9 bases lay outside the gene matches. The CDR3 is made up of 18 amino acids. Germline lookup yields CDR1 SEHNR and CDR2 FQNEAQ (reference sequence). The CDR3 is CASSCPGQGLSSGNTIYF. The CDR3 bases are TGTGCCAGCAGCTGCCCGGGACAGGGGTTAAGCTCTGGAAACACCATATATTTT.

The chain joins TRBV10-3 to TRBJ2-7; TRBD1 aligns across 9 bases. From germline, CDR1 is ENHRY and CDR2 SYGVKD. The CDR3 has 13 residues. After removal of 6 bases from V and 5 bases from J, the junction contained 5 bases not matched to a gene. CDR3 protein: CAISGTGLNEQYF. In DNA form, the CDR3 reads TGTGCCATCAGCGGGACAGGGCTGAACGAGCAGTACTTC.

V gene TRBV18 combines with J gene TRBJ2-1, with 7 bases aligning to TRBD2. The germline V gene has CDR1 KGHSH and CDR2 LQKENI. V lost 3 bases and J lost 3; bases outside the gene matches: 11. The CDR3 length is 17 residues. CDR3 in DNA: TGTGCCAGCTCACCGGTCCCGGGGGGAGCGGTCTACAATGAGCAGTTCTTC. Amino acid sequence: CASSPVPGGAVYNEQFF. Using reference TRBV18 and TRBJ2-1 for the parts outside the CDR3, the full variable domain is NAGVMQNPRHLVRRRGQEARLRCSPMKGHSHVYWYRQLPEEGLKFMVYLQKENIIDESGMPKERFSAEFPKEGPSILRIQQVVRGDSAAYFCASSPVPGGAVYNEQFFGPGTRLTVL.

V is TRBV11-2 and J is TRBJ2-1; no clear D. V was trimmed by 3 bases and J by 7 bases, leaving 13 bases between them. From germline, CDR1 is SGHAT and CDR2 FQNNGV. The CDR3 totals 14 residues. CDR3 nucleotides: TGTGCCAGCAGCTTGAGGAAATCGCCAAATGAGCAGTTCTTC. Protein: CASSLRKSPNEQFF. The complete variable domain, with remaining parts taken from reference TRBV11-2 and TRBJ2-1, reads EAGVAQSPRYKIIEKRQSVAFWCNPISGHATLYWYQQILGQGPKLLIQFQNNGVVDDSQLPKDRFSAERLKGVDSTLKIQPAKLEDSAVYLCASSLRKSPNEQFFGPGTRLTVL.

The CDR3 bases are TGTGCCAGCAGCTTAGACAGTGGAACTGAAGCTTTCTTT. This sequence encodes CASSLDSGTEAFF. The rearrangement joins TRBV7-6 to TRBJ1-1, with D hard to call. The CDR3 is made up of 13 amino acids. Trimming shortened V by 1 base and J by 5 bases, and 8 bases separated the two germline ends. The germline V gene encodes CDR1 SGHVS and CDR2 FNYEAQ. Together with reference TRBV7-6 and TRBJ1-1, the CDR3 gives the full variable domain: GAGVSQSPRYKVTKRGQDVALRCDPISGHVSLYWYRQALGQGPEFLTYFNYEAQQDKSGLPNDRFSAERPEGSISTLTIQRTEQRDSAMYRCASSLDSGTEAFFGQGTRLTVV.

This chain joins TRBV30 and TRBJ2-2; TRBD1 matches at 8 bases. The CDR3 contains 17 residues. V shed 3 bases, J shed 8 bases, and the junction held 17 bases outside the gene matches. Looked up from germline, CDR1 is GTSNPN and CDR2 is SVGIG (reference sequence). CDR3 amino acids: CAWRLPGQGLPGGELFF. The CDR3 DNA reads as TGTGCCTGGAGGCTCCCCGGACAGGGACTCCCAGGGGGGGAGCTGTTTTTT.

This chain links TRBV6-6 with TRBJ1-1; D unresolved. The CDR3 totals 15 residues. Trimming shortened V by 2 bases and J by 3 bases, and 13 bases separated the two germline ends. CDR1 is MNHNY and CDR2 is SVGAGI in the germline V gene (reference sequence). The CDR3: CASSYDLRGDTEAFF. CDR3 nucleotide sequence: TGTGCCAGCAGTTACGATCTCCGGGGAGACACTGAAGCTTTCTTT.

The rearrangement links TRBV18 to TRBJ1-1, with TRBD1 matching over 7 bases. The CDR3 length is 15 residues. Germline V gene lookup returns CDR1 KGHSH and CDR2 LQKENI. V lost 3 bases, J lost 7 bases, and 11 bases stayed unmatched. This chain's CDR3 is CASSPMTGSYIEAFF. The CDR3 DNA follows: TGTGCCAGCTCACCTATGACAGGGAGTTATATTGAAGCTTTCTTT.

J is TRBJ2-1 and V is TRBV6-5; TRBD1 matches at 9 bases. The V gene end was trimmed by 5 bases and the J gene end by 7 bases; junction bases not matched to a gene: 9. CDR1 MNHEY and CDR2 SVGAGI come from the germline V gene. This CDR3 is 15 amino acids long. CDR3 in DNA: TGTGCCAGCAGTGGGAGGGACGGACAGGGGAATGAGCAGTTCTTC. Encoded protein: CASSGRDGQGNEQFF.

J is TRBJ2-1 and V is TRBV7-3; TRBD2 agrees at 11 bases. The ends lost 5 bases at V and 12 bases at J; junction bases unmatched: 12. CDR1 SGHTA and CDR2 FQGTGA come from the germline V gene. This CDR3 is 15 amino acids long. CDR3 DNA: TGTGCCAGCAGCCCGGGACTAGCGGAAGCGGGAGGGCAGTTCTTC. As protein: CASSPGLAEAGGQFF.

The J gene is TRBJ2-7, the V gene TRBV18; 13 positions match TRBD2. The CDR3 is 15 amino acids. Germline assignment: CDR1 KGHSH and CDR2 LQKENI. The trim removed 2 bases at V and 4 bases at J, leaving 2 bases unmatched. DNA of the CDR3: TGTGCCAGCTCACCAGGGACTAGCGGGGCGTACGAGCAGTACTTC. This encodes CASSPGTSGAYEQYF.

The chain employs TRBV6-5 and TRBJ2-5; tentative D call: TRBD2 (6 bases). V was pared by 6 bases and J by 0 bases, with 11 bases between. CDR1 MNHEY and CDR2 SVGAGI come from the germline V gene. CDR3 length: 14 amino acids. CDR3 sequence: CASSRRAYQETQYF. The CDR3 nucleotides are TGTGCCAGCAGCCGGAGGGCCTACCAAGAGACCCAGTACTTC.

This chain joins TRBV15 and TRBJ2-7, with unresolved D. CDR3 size: 15 residues. V dropped 4 bases and J dropped 0 bases, with 13 bases sitting between them. The germline V gene has CDR1 LNHNV and CDR2 YYDKDF (reference sequence). As DNA, the CDR3 is TGTGCCACCAGCAATATACTCTACGTCTCCTACGAGCAGTACTTC. Protein product: CATSNILYVSYEQYF.

V is TRBV7-9 and J is TRBJ2-3, with D possibly being TRBD1 (5 bases). The germline gives CDR1 SEHNR, CDR2 FQNEAQ (reference sequence). Between the trimmed V and J ends, which lost 6 bases and 2 bases, there was a span of 9 bases. The CDR3 runs 13 residues. This CDR3 reads CASSWGDTDTQYF. The DNA of the CDR3 is TGTGCCAGCAGTTGGGGCGACACAGATACGCAGTATTTT.

The chain has TRBV29-1 and TRBJ1-1; tentative D call: TRBD1 (5 bases). The germline gives CDR1 SQVTM, CDR2 ANQGSEA. The V end was cut by 7 bases, the J end by 0 bases, with 12 bases between. CDR3 length: 13 residues. CDR3 in DNA: TGCAGCGGACGGGGGGAGATGAACACTGAAGCTTTCTTT. Translated: CSGRGEMNTEAFF. The variable domain in full, completed from reference TRBV29-1 and TRBJ1-1, reads SAVISQKPSRDICQRGTSLTIQCQVDSQVTMMFWYRQQPGQSLTLIATANQGSEATYESGFVIDKFPISRPNLTFSTLTVSNMSPEDSSIYLCSGRGEMNTEAFFGQGTRLTVV.

The chain carries TRBV6-5 and TRBJ1-4, with D perhaps TRBD1 (6 bases). V was clipped by 6 bases and J by 8 bases, with 19 bases between them. Germline CDR1 is MNHEY and CDR2 is SVGAGI. The CDR3 extends over 15 amino acids. In DNA form, the CDR3 reads TGTGCCAGCAGAGCCGTCGGACAGAAAGCCGAAAAACTGTTTTTT. As protein: CASRAVGQKAEKLFF.

The rearrangement joins TRBV9 to TRBJ2-2; 10 bases align to TRBD2. V lost 4 bases and J lost 5; bases outside the gene matches: 2. Germline V gives CDR1 SGDLS, CDR2 YYNGEE. This CDR3 comprises 14 residues. In nucleotides, the CDR3 is TGTGCCAGCAGCCTAGCGGGAGTTACCGGGGAGCTGTTTTTT. Amino acids: CASSLAGVTGELFF.

The chain has TRBV10-3 and TRBJ2-5; 7 nucleotides align to TRBD2. V shed 0 bases, J shed 2 bases, and the junction held 0 bases outside the gene matches. The CDR3 has 14 amino acids. In germline, CDR1 is ENHRY, CDR2 SYGVKD. The CDR3 here is CAISESGGQETQYF. The CDR3, as DNA: TGTGCCATCAGTGAGTCGGGGGGGCAAGAGACCCAGTACTTC.

The chain has TRBV29-1 and TRBJ2-7, with 9 bases aligning to TRBD1. With V trimmed by 7 bases and J by 7 bases, 11 bases remained unmatched. The CDR3 totals 13 residues. Per germline, CDR1 SQVTM and CDR2 ANQGSEA. The CDR3 DNA reads as TGCAGCGCCCGGGACAGGGACGTGGGAGAGCAGTACTTC. Translation: CSARDRDVGEQYF.

CDR3 region: CASREGGWAGELFF. CDR3 DNA sequence: TGTGCCAGCAGAGAGGGTGGATGGGCCGGGGAGCTGTTTTTT. The chain recombines TRBV2 with TRBJ2-2; D is possibly TRBD2 (5 bases). Trimming took 6 bases from V and 6 from J, leaving 14 bases between them. Germline CDR1 SNHLY, CDR2 FYNNEI. The CDR3 covers 14 residues.

The chain is built from TRBV7-9 and TRBJ2-5; 8 nucleotides agree with TRBD1. The CDR3 contains 15 residues. CDR1 SEHNR and CDR2 FQNEAQ come from the germline V gene (reference sequence). V lost 5 bases to trimming and J lost 4 bases; unmatched junction nucleotides: 9. The chain's CDR3 is CASSIRTGRGETQYF. The CDR3 nucleotides read TGTGCCAGCAGCATACGGACAGGGAGAGGAGAGACCCAGTACTTC.

The V call is TRBV20-1, the J call TRBJ2-3, with D unresolved. The V gene lost 4 bases and the J gene lost 3 bases, with 5 bases spanning the gap. The CDR3 has 11 amino acids. Germline values: CDR1 DFQATT, CDR2 SNEGSKA (reference sequence). The CDR3 is CSATLTDTQYF. In DNA form, the CDR3 reads TGCAGTGCTACCCTTACAGATACGCAGTATTTT.

This chain uses TRBV19 with TRBJ2-1, with TRBD2 matching over 8 bases. The CDR3 has 13 residues. The germline V gene has CDR1 LNHDA and CDR2 SQIVND (reference sequence). The V segment lost 5 bases and the J segment 8 bases; nucleotides outside the gene matches: 5. The CDR3 DNA is TGTGCCAGTAGTTTCTGGACTAGCCATGAGCAGTTCTTC. It translates to CASSFWTSHEQFF.

The chain uses TRBV29-1 and TRBJ2-7; 8 bases map to TRBD2. CDR3 length: 12 residues. Germline-derived CDR1 and CDR2 are SQVTM and ANQGSEA. Trimming took 6 bases from V and 7 from J; bases not matched to a gene: 8. The CDR3 sequence: CSVAGTRYEQYF. The DNA of the CDR3 is TGCAGCGTCGCAGGGACTAGGTATGAGCAGTACTTC.

V usage is TRBV6-1 and J usage is TRBJ2-5; TRBD2 matches 8 bases. The CDR3 loop spans 14 amino acids. CDR1 is MNHNS, CDR2 SASEGT, per germline. V was clipped by 2 bases and J by 7 bases; unmatched bases: 6. As DNA, the CDR3 is TGTGCCAGCAGTGAATTTAGCGGGGTGGGGACCCAGTACTTC. Protein sequence: CASSEFSGVGTQYF.

This chain uses TRBV30 with TRBJ1-2; D gene uncertain. CDR3 length equals 13 residues. In germline, CDR1 is GTSNPN, CDR2 SVGIG (reference sequence). V was clipped by 0 bases and J by 8 bases, with 13 bases between them. This CDR3 is CAWSVGRSSGYTF. The CDR3 DNA reads as TGTGCCTGGAGTGTAGGGAGGTCGAGCGGCTACACCTTC.

In DNA form, the CDR3 reads TGTGCCAGCTCACAGGACAGGGGAGACACCGGGGAGCTGTTTTTT. This gives the protein CASSQDRGDTGELFF. V is TRBV18 and J is TRBJ2-2; 9 bases agree with TRBD1. The trim removed 4 bases at V and 3 bases at J, leaving 3 bases unmatched. Germline CDR1 reads KGHSH; CDR2 reads LQKENI. The CDR3 runs 15 residues. The variable domain in full, completed from reference TRBV18 and TRBJ2-2, reads NAGVMQNPRHLVRRRGQEARLRCSPMKGHSHVYWYRQLPEEGLKFMVYLQKENIIDESGMPKERFSAEFPKEGPSILRIQQVVRGDSAAYFCASSQDRGDTGELFFGEGSRLTVL.

The chain employs TRBV5-6 and TRBJ1-5, with 10 bases aligning to TRBD1. The junction had 6 bases not matched to a gene; V was cut back by 0 bases and J by 9 bases. Germline V gene lookup returns CDR1 SGHDT and CDR2 YYEEEE. This CDR3 is 15 amino acids long. The CDR3 loop reads CASSLAGTGARPQHF. CDR3 DNA: TGTGCCAGCAGCTTGGCCGGGACAGGGGCACGGCCCCAGCATTTT.